Listed below are T cell receptor beta chains from one sample, sequenced in a study of blood T cells in healthy people across ages. TCRdb reanalysed the 5' RACE reads using MiXCR and keeps one entry per CDR3 protein. Of around 1.1 million distinct CDR3 sequences listed, less than 45% are singletons. Sequencing input: blood. These receptors were taken from a young man in good health. The CDR3 runs from the conserved cysteine through the conserved F or W. D genes are given only for firm matches. For some rows the clone size is stated as once, few or many, or as a class when expanded; others skip it.

TGCGCCAGCAGCCAGGGGACAGTGCAGGCTCCTAACTATGGCTACACCTTC,CASSQGTVQAPNYGYTF,-,TRBD1,TRBV4-3,TRBJ1-2
TGCAGTGTCTCTAGCGGGGGGGCTGCAGATACGCAGTATTTT,CSVSSGGAADTQYF,-,TRBD2,TRBV20-1,TRBJ2-3
TGTGCCAGCAGCTTGTTTGGCAGAATCCGACGCAGGGCTAATGAAAAACTGTTTTTT,CASSLFGRIRRRANEKLFF,-,-,TRBV5-6,TRBJ1-4
TGTGCCAGCAGCTTACCTTTGACAACTAATGAAAAACTGTTTTTT,CASSLPLTTNEKLFF,-,-,TRBV7-2,TRBJ1-4
TGTGCCATCAGTGAAAGGATTGCAGCCCCCGGTCCACATGTGGGACTAAATGGCTACACCTTC,CAISERIAAPGPHVGLNGYTF,-,-,TRBV10-3,TRBJ1-2
TGTGCTAGCAGCCTTGGCCCCGGGACAAGCTACAATGAGCAGTTCTTC,CASSLGPGTSYNEQFF,-,-,TRBV7-7,TRBJ2-1
TGTGCCAGCAGCCGGGTCGGGGGGACCCAATCACCGAATGAAAAACTGTTTTTT,CASSRVGGTQSPNEKLFF,few,-,TRBV5-4,TRBJ1-4
TGTGCCTCCCAGCCCCCGGGTAGGCCTGAAGCTTTCTTT,CASQPPGRPEAFF,once,-,TRBV6-5,TRBJ1-1
TGCGCCAGCAGCTCCTCAATACCCAAAAACATTCAGTACTTC,CASSSSIPKNIQYF,-,-,TRBV5-1,TRBJ2-4
TGTGCCAGCAGCTATGGGACGTCTGCGGAAGCTTTCTTT,CASSYGTSAEAFF,few,-,TRBV5-6,TRBJ1-1
TGTGCCAGCAGTTTTTCAGGGCCGAATGAAAAACTGTTTTTT,CASSFSGPNEKLFF,-,-,TRBV12-3/TRBV12-4,TRBJ1-4
TGTGCCAGCTCACCACCAGCTATGCAAGAGACCCAGTACTTC,CASSPPAMQETQYF,few,-,TRBV18,TRBJ2-5
TGTGCCAGCAGCCAAGATAGAGGCCAGGGAGATAATTCACCCCTCCACTTT,CASSQDRGQGDNSPLHF,-,-,TRBV4-2,TRBJ1-6
TGTGCCAGCAGCTTGCTGGGACAGGCCTGGAGTGCTTTCTTT,CASSLLGQAWSAFF,-,TRBD1,TRBV5-6,TRBJ1-1
TGTGCCAGCAGCCCCCCGACAGGGATGAACACTGAAGCTTTCTTT,CASSPPTGMNTEAFF,-,TRBD1,TRBV7-9,TRBJ1-1
TGCGCCAGCAGCTTGAGTGGGGTGACTTCCACTGAAGCTTTCTTT,CASSLSGVTSTEAFF,-,-,TRBV5-1,TRBJ1-1
TGTGCCAGCAGCTTATTTCAAGTTAGCTCTGGGGCCAACGTCCTGACTTTC,CASSLFQVSSGANVLTF,-,-,TRBV7-2,TRBJ2-6
TGCGCCAACCAAGACAGACGAAACACTGAAGCTTTCTTT,CANQDRRNTEAFF,-,-,TRBV5-1,TRBJ1-1
TGTGCCAGCAGCTTAGCGGAGATAGATGAGCAGTTCTTC,CASSLAEIDEQFF,-,-,TRBV7-9,TRBJ2-1
TGTGCCAGCAGTTTATGGTTCCAAGAGACCCAGTACTTC,CASSLWFQETQYF,-,-,TRBV27,TRBJ2-5
TGCGCCAGCAGCCAACAATCGGGGAACAATCAGCCCCAGCATTTT,CASSQQSGNNQPQHF,-,-,TRBV4-1,TRBJ1-5
TGTGCCAGCAGCTTTCGGACAGGCTACGAGCAGTTCTTC,CASSFRTGYEQFF,-,TRBD1,TRBV7-9,TRBJ2-1
TGCGCCAGCAGCCAGATCAGCAGCTTCGGTACGCAGTATTTT,CASSQISSFGTQYF,few,-,TRBV4-3,TRBJ2-3
TGTGCCAACCGACCGGGATCCCACGCCGTTAACTATGGCTACACCTTC,CANRPGSHAVNYGYTF,few,-,TRBV6-1,TRBJ1-2
TGCAGCGTTGTTGGTAGGGAAGGGGACTATGGCTACACCTTC,CSVVGREGDYGYTF,-,-,TRBV29-1,TRBJ1-2
TGCGCCAGCAGCCAAGATACAAGAGGGTCTCCCTATGGCTACACCTTC,CASSQDTRGSPYGYTF,-,-,TRBV4-3,TRBJ1-2
TGTGCCAGCAGCTCCTTAGCGCTCCCGAATCAGCCCCAGCATTTT,CASSSLALPNQPQHF,few,-,TRBV7-9,TRBJ1-5
TGTGCCATCAGTGTCGGTCTGGGAAGCAGGGAGACCCAGTACTTC,CAISVGLGSRETQYF,-,-,TRBV10-3,TRBJ2-5
TGTGCCAGCAGCTTAGTAAGGCAGGGAAGAGTCCCTGAAGCTTTCTTT,CASSLVRQGRVPEAFF,-,-,TRBV7-6,TRBJ1-1
TGTGCCAGCAGCTTCGGTGGTACGGGGGAAAAACTGTTTTTT,CASSFGGTGEKLFF,few,-,TRBV7-9,TRBJ1-4
TGTGCCAGCAGCCAGAATAGGGCGAACACCGGGGAGCTGTTTTTT,CASSQNRANTGELFF,-,-,TRBV6-2/TRBV6-3,TRBJ2-2
TGTGCCAGCAGCCTACCTCTTACAGGTGGGAATGGCTACACCTTC,CASSLPLTGGNGYTF,few,-,TRBV7-2,TRBJ1-2
TGCAGTGCTAGAGATCTCAGGACAGTATACAATGAGCAGTTCTTC,CSARDLRTVYNEQFF,-,-,TRBV20-1,TRBJ2-1
TGCAGTGCTGAGACCGGGGATCAGCCCCAGCATTTT,CSAETGDQPQHF,few,-,TRBV20-1,TRBJ1-5
TGTGCCAGCAGTTTCGGTGGGAGTGCTAATGAAAAACTGTTTTTT,CASSFGGSANEKLFF,-,-,TRBV12-3/TRBV12-4,TRBJ1-4
TGTGCCAGCACCCCCTTCGGGGGAAGCAATCAGCCCCAGCATTTT,CASTPFGGSNQPQHF,-,-,TRBV27,TRBJ1-5